Described below is a single T cell receptor (beta chain) sequence and its context. The sample comes from a study of T cell clonality in common variable immunodeficiency. The data were produced by immunoSEQ multiplex PCR, yet TCRdb's version contains in-frame clones alone and is incomplete. The sample shows 35,000 to 45,000 clones, no singletons; the ten largest hold about 3%. Sequences were obtained from peripheral blood mononuclear cells. This clonotype was sampled from a person between 18 and 69 years old in good health.

This CDR3 reads CASSLGTGLGTDTQYF. The sequenced CDR3 bases are TGCGCCAGCAGCTTAGGGACAGGTCTTGGCACAGATACG. The V gene is TRBV5-1, the J gene TRBJ2-3; 8 bases are shared with TRBD1. The read finishes 3 residues shy of the CDR3 end, and the germline J gene is used to complete it. V lost 2 bases, J lost 1 base, and 6 bases stayed unmatched. CDR1 SGHRS and CDR2 YFSETQ come from the germline V gene. The CDR3 covers 16 residues.